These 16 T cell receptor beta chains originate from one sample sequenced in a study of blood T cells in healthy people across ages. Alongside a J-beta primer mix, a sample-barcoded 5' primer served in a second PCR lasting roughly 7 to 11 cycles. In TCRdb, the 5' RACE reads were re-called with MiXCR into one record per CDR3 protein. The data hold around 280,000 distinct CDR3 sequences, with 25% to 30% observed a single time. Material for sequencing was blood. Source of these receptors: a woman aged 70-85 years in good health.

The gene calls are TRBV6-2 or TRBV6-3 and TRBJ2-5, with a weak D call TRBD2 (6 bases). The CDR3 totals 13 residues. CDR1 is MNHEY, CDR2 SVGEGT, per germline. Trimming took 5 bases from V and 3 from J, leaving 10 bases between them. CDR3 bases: TGTGCCAGCAGTCTAATAGCGGAAGAGACCCAGTACTTC. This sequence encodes CASSLIAEETQYF.

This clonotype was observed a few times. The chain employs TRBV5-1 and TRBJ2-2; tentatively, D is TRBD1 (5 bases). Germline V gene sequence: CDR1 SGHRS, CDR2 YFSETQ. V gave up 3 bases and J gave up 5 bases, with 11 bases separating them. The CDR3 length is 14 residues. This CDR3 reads CASSSQAGTGELFF. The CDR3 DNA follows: TGCGCCAGCAGCTCCCAGGCAGGGACCGGGGAGCTGTTTTTT.

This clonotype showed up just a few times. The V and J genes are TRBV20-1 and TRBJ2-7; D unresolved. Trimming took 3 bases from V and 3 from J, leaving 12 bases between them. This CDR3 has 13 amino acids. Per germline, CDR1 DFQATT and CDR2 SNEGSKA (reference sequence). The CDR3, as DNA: TGCAGTGCTAGTGTAGGGTTTGACTACGAGCAGTACTTC. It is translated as CSASVGFDYEQYF.

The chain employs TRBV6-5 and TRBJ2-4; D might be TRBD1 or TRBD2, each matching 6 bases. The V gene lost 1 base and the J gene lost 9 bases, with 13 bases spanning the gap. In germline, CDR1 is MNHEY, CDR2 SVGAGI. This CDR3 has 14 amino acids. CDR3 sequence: CASSYLGKGGIQYF. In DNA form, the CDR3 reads TGTGCCAGCAGTTACTTAGGGAAGGGGGGCATTCAGTACTTC.

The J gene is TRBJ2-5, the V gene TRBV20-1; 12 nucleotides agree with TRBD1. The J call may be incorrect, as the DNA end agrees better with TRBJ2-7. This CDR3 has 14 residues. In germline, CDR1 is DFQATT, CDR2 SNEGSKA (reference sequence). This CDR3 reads CSASSGTGGNEQYF. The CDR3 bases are TGCAGTGCTTCATCCGGGACAGGGGGCAACGAGCAGTACTTC.

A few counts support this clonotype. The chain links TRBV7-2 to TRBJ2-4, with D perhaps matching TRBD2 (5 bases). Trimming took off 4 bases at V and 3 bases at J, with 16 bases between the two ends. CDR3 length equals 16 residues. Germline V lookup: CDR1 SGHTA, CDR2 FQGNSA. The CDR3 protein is CASSYLTGRDKNIQYF. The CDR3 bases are TGTGCCAGCAGCTATCTCACGGGAAGGGACAAAAACATTCAGTACTTC.

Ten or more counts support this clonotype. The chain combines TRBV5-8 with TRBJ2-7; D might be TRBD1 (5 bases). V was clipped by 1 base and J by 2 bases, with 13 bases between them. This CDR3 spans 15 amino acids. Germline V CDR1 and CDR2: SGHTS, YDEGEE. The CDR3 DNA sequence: TGTGCCAGCAGCTTGCGGCCAGGGCCTACCTACGAGCAGTACTTC. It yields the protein CASSLRPGPTYEQYF.

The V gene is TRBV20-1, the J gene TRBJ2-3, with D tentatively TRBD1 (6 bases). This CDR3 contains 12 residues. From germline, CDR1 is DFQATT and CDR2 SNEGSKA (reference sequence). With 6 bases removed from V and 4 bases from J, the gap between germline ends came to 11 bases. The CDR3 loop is CSATTGPDTQYF. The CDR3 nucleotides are TGCAGTGCCACTACAGGGCCAGATACGCAGTATTTT.

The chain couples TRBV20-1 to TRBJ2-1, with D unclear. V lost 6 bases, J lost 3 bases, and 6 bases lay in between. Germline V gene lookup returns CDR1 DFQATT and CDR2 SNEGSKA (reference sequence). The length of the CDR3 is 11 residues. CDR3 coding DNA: TGCAGTGCGACGGACTACAATGAGCAGTTCTTC. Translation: CSATDYNEQFF.

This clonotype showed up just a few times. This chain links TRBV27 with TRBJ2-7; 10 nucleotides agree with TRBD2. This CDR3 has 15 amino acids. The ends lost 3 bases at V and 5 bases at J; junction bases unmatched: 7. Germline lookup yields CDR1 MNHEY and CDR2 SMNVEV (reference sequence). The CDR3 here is CASSFRLAGVDEQYF. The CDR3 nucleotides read TGTGCCAGCAGTTTCAGGCTAGCGGGAGTAGACGAGCAGTACTTC.

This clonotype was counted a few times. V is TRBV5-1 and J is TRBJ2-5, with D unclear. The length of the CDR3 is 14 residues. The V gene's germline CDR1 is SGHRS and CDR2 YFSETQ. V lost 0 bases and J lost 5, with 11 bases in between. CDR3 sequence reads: CASSLAGNRETQYF. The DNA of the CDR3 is TGCGCCAGCAGCTTGGCGGGCAATCGGGAGACCCAGTACTTC.

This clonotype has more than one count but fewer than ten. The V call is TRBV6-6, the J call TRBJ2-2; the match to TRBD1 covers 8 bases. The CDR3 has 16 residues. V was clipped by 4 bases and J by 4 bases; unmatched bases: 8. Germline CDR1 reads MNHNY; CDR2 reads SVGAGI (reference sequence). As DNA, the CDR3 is TGTGCCAGCAGTTCAACGACAGGGGCAGTCACCGGGGAGCTGTTTTTT. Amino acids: CASSSTTGAVTGELFF.

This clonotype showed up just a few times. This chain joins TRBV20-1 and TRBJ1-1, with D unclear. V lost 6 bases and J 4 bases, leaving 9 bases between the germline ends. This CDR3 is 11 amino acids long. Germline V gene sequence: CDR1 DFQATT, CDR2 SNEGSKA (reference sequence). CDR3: CSARVSTEAFF. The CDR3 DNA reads TGCAGTGCGAGGGTTTCCACTGAAGCTTTCTTT.

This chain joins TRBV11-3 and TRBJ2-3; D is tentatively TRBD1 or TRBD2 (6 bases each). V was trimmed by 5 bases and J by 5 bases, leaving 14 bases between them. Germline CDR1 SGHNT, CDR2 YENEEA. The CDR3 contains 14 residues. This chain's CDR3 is CASSPGGDKDTQYF. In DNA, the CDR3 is TGTGCCAGCAGCCCTGGCGGGGACAAAGATACGCAGTATTTT.

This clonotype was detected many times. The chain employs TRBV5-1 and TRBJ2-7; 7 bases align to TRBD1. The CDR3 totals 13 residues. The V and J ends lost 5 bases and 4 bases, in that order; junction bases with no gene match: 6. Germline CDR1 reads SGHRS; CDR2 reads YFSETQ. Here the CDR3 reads CASSQGERYEQYF. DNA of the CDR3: TGCGCCAGCAGTCAGGGGGAGAGATACGAGCAGTACTTC.

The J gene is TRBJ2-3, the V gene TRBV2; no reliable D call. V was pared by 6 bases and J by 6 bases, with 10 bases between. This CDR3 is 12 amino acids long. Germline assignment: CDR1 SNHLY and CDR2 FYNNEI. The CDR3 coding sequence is TGTGCCAGCAGGTTTCCGGGTGATACGCAGTATTTT. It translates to CASRFPGDTQYF.